This passage covers 20 T cell receptor beta chains from one sample sequenced in a study of shared clonotypes between healthy human individuals. Sequencing used immunoSEQ multiplex PCR; TCRdb keeps in-frame clones, though not all of them. The sample carries more than 2 million clones, roughly 95% recorded once. Specimen: naive CD4+ T cells sorted from blood. Sample subset: CD45RA+ positively selected. These receptors were collected from a man between 18 and 35 years old in good health.

A note on this clone: The sample carries other DNA sequences with the same CDR3. This sequence joins TRBV7-2 and TRBJ1-1; D ambiguous. The germline V gene encodes CDR1 SGHTA and CDR2 FQGNSA. Trimming left V 1 base short and J 0 bases short, with 9 bases between. The length of the CDR3 is 15 residues. CDR3 residues: CASSLVGGLNTEAFF. As DNA, the CDR3 is TGTGCCAGCAGCTTAGTAGGAGGCCTGAACACTGAAGCTTTCTTT.

This chain links TRBV2 with TRBJ1-6, with D hard to call. This CDR3 is 13 amino acids long. Trimming pared 2 bases from V and 5 bases from J, leaving 4 bases between. The V gene's germline CDR1 is SNHLY and CDR2 FYNNEI. This CDR3 is CASSETNNSPLHF. CDR3 in DNA: TGTGCCAGCAGTGAAACCAATAATTCACCCCTCCACTTT.

The rearrangement links TRBV7-8 to TRBJ2-3; either TRBD1 or TRBD2 may fit D (6 bases each). Germline V gene sequence: CDR1 SGHVS, CDR2 FQNEAQ. This CDR3 has 15 amino acids. V was cut by 11 bases and J by 4 bases, with 22 bases left in between. CDR3 bases: TGTGCCGCGGGTAGGGGGAGGCTTTTCCCAGATACGCAGTATTTT. Encoded protein: CAAGRGRLFPDTQYF.

The V call is TRBV19, the J call TRBJ1-5; 9 positions match TRBD1. J was trimmed by 5 bases and V by 3 bases; bases with no gene match: 11. This CDR3 spans 17 amino acids. CDR1 is LNHDA and CDR2 is SQIVND in the germline V gene (reference sequence). CDR3 residues: CASSIGKSDRGHQPQHF. The CDR3, as DNA: TGTGCCAGTAGTATCGGGAAATCGGACAGGGGACATCAGCCCCAGCATTTT.

Concerning this clone itself: Other DNA sequences in this sample translate to the same CDR3. The rearrangement links TRBV27 to TRBJ1-6; unclear D gene. Trimming took 4 bases from V and 10 from J, leaving 11 bases between them. The CDR3 is 13 residues long. The germline gives CDR1 MNHEY, CDR2 SMNVEV (reference sequence). The CDR3 DNA follows: TGTGCCAGCAGTTCCACCGGGGTATCACCCCTCCACTTT. Translated, it gives CASSSTGVSPLHF.

The chain links TRBV30 to TRBJ1-4; unclear D gene. The germline V gene has CDR1 GTSNPN and CDR2 SVGIG (reference sequence). Trimming stripped 2 bases from V and 5 bases from J, with 9 bases between. This CDR3 has 13 amino acids. CDR3 sequence: CAWSTRGNEKLFF. In DNA form, the CDR3 reads TGTGCCTGGAGTACCCGAGGGAATGAAAAACTGTTTTTT.

This chain links TRBV6-5 with TRBJ1-1; no reliable D call. Germline loops: CDR1 MNHEY, CDR2 SVGAGI. The CDR3 runs to 14 residues. The V gene lost 6 bases and the J gene lost 5 bases, with 16 bases spanning the gap. CDR3 sequence reads: CASSSVLLVTEAFF. CDR3 nucleotides: TGTGCCAGCAGCTCCGTCCTCCTGGTGACTGAAGCTTTCTTT.

This chain joins TRBV7-2 and TRBJ2-1; 10 nucleotides line up with TRBD2. CDR1 and CDR2 from the germline V gene are SGHTA and FQGNSA. V dropped 5 bases and J dropped 0; count of bases not matched to a gene: 7. The CDR3 covers 17 residues. CDR3: CASSLSGGLYSYNEQFF. CDR3 bases: TGTGCCAGCAGCCTTAGCGGGGGGCTGTACTCCTACAATGAGCAGTTCTTC.

The chain employs TRBV5-4 and TRBJ2-7; maybe TRBD2 (6 bases). V shed 3 bases and J shed 4 bases, with 14 bases lying between them. The germline V gene encodes CDR1 SGHNT and CDR2 YYREEE (reference sequence). The CDR3 is 14 amino acids. The CDR3 bases are TGTGCCAGCAGCTACTCCGGGACTTCTTACGAGCAGTACTTC. Translating it yields CASSYSGTSYEQYF.

The chain links TRBV9 to TRBJ2-2; 10 bases map to TRBD2. The germline CDR1 and CDR2 sequences are SGDLS and YYNGEE. V gave up 4 bases and J gave up 7 bases; unmatched junction bases: 7. This CDR3 has 15 residues. CDR3 protein: CASSPRTSGNGELFF. DNA for the CDR3: TGTGCCAGCAGCCCTCGGACTAGCGGAAACGGGGAGCTGTTTTTT.

This CDR3 is CASSRRSSYNSPLHF. For the CDR3, the DNA is TGTGCCAGCAGCCGAAGGAGTTCCTATAATTCACCCCTCCACTTT. This sequence joins TRBV6-5 and TRBJ1-6; D gene ambiguous. V lost 6 bases, J lost 1 base, and 10 bases lay in between. Germline V CDR1 and CDR2: MNHEY, SVGAGI. This CDR3 contains 15 residues.

The rearrangement links TRBV9 to TRBJ2-1; 8 positions agree with TRBD2. Germline CDR1 reads SGDLS; CDR2 reads YYNGEE. Losses at the gene ends were 0 bases for V and 9 bases for J; bases not matched to a gene: 11. The CDR3 loop spans 16 amino acids. CDR3: CASSVATGLERAEQFF. The CDR3 nucleotides read TGTGCCAGCAGCGTAGCTACGGGACTAGAGCGCGCTGAGCAGTTCTTC.

This clone was seen only once. This could be a read error, since a much larger clone is one nucleotide away. The chain has TRBV6-4 and TRBJ1-1; TRBD1 is a possible D gene (5 bases). V lost 5 bases, J lost 0 bases, and 7 bases lay in between. CDR1 is MRHNA, CDR2 SNTAGT, per germline. The CDR3 contains 13 residues. CDR3 in amino acids: CASSPGLNTEAFF. CDR3 in DNA: TGTGCCAGCAGTCCGGGACTGAACACTGAAGCTTTCTTT.

The genes are TRBV18 and TRBJ2-5, with D maybe TRBD1 (5 bases). The germline gives CDR1 KGHSH, CDR2 LQKENI. This CDR3 is 16 amino acids long. With 2 bases removed from V and 2 bases from J, the gap between germline ends came to 15 bases. CDR3 amino acids: CASSPRAQTEQETQYF. Here the CDR3 DNA reads TGTGCCAGCTCACCAAGGGCCCAGACAGAGCAAGAGACCCAGTACTTC.

V and J are TRBV14 and TRBJ2-7; 9 bases align to TRBD2. The V gene's germline CDR1 is SGHDN and CDR2 FVKESK. Trimming took 4 bases from V and 3 from J; bases not matched to a gene: 7. The CDR3 runs to 15 residues. CDR3 sequence: CASSPLAGGSYEQYF. DNA of the CDR3: TGTGCCAGCAGCCCCCTCGCGGGAGGGAGCTACGAGCAGTACTTC.

This rearrangement joins TRBV11-2 to TRBJ2-1, with a weak D call TRBD1 (6 bases). Trimming shortened V by 7 bases and J by 7 bases, and 17 bases separated the two germline ends. This CDR3 is built from 14 residues. Germline CDR1 is SGHAT and CDR2 is FQNNGV. CDR3 DNA: TGTGCCAGCACCCGAGGGGGAGCCCTAAATGAGCAGTTCTTC. As protein: CASTRGGALNEQFF.

The J gene is TRBJ1-4, the V gene TRBV5-1; TRBD1 agrees at 8 bases. The ends lost 4 bases at V and 0 bases at J; junction bases unmatched: 8. This CDR3 region has 17 residues. Germline V CDR1 and CDR2: SGHRS, YFSETQ. The CDR3 spells CASSPVRGPPTNEKLFF. The CDR3 coding sequence is TGCGCCAGCAGCCCGGTCAGGGGGCCTCCAACTAATGAAAAACTGTTTTTT.

The CDR3 spells CASSPTSGLQVNGYTF. The CDR3 DNA reads as TGTGCCAGCAGCCCTACATCCGGGCTCCAGGTGAATGGCTACACCTTC. This chain uses TRBV13 with TRBJ1-2; D ambiguous. From germline, CDR1 is PRHDT and CDR2 FYEKMQ (reference sequence). The CDR3 runs to 16 residues. Trimming removed 5 bases from V and 6 bases from J, with 22 bases in between.

This sequence joins TRBV19 and TRBJ1-2, with D tentatively TRBD1 (5 bases). This CDR3 has 13 residues. Trimming removed 5 bases from V and 3 bases from J, with 10 bases in between. Germline-derived CDR1 and CDR2 are LNHDA and SQIVND (reference sequence). The CDR3 protein is CASSAGADYGYTF. The CDR3 DNA follows: TGTGCCAGTAGTGCCGGGGCGGACTATGGCTACACCTTC.

The V gene is TRBV7-2, the J gene TRBJ2-7, with 7 positions matching TRBD1. Germline trimming cut 5 bases from V and 6 bases from J; bases unmatched to any gene: 7. There are 13 residues in the CDR3. Germline V gene lookup returns CDR1 SGHTA and CDR2 FQGNSA. For the CDR3, the DNA is TGTGCCAGCAGCCTCGGGACAGTAGGCGAGCAGTACTTC. It specifies CASSLGTVGEQYF. Looking up the rest from reference TRBV7-2 and TRBJ2-7 gives the full variable domain: GAGVSQSPSNKVTEKGKDVELRCDPISGHTALYWYRQSLGQGLEFLIYFQGNSAPDKSGLPSDRFSAERTGGSVSTLTIQRTQQEDSAVYLCASSLGTVGEQYFGPGTRLTVT.